This record concerns one TCR beta chain sequence. What it binds is unknown. The sample originates from a study of cytomegalovirus exposure and HLA in healthy donors. Study summary: The roughly 110 validation repertoires were produced on the same platform as the approximately 620 repertoires of the first cohort. This was reported in a later analysis. The study's findings and limits: TCR beta chains numbering more than 150 were designated cytomegalovirus-associated. Specificity of three CMV-associated chains for CMV antigens was verified in vitro.

The CDR3 extends over 13 amino acids. Deletions cut 3 bases from V and 0 bases from J, with 6 bases between. The germline V gene encodes CDR1 SQVTM and CDR2 ANQGSEA. The donors were part of the validation cohort, which consisted of more than 90 subjects and was separate from the first cohort of 666 subjects. Only in-frame clones appear in the TCRdb table, and some are missing; sequencing was by immunoSEQ multiplex PCR. The sample yields about 75,000 clones, around four fifths seen once. The sequencing input was PBMCs. The clonotype was recovered from a man younger than 45 in good health and CMV-seronegative. The chain has TRBV29-1 and TRBJ1-3; D remains unclear. Written as DNA, the CDR3 is TGCAGCGTTGACAGTTCCTCTGGAAACACCATATATTTT. This translates into CSVDSSSGNTIYF. Supplemented by reference TRBV29-1 and TRBJ1-3, the full variable domain reads SAVISQKPSRDICQRGTSLTIQCQVDSQVTMMFWYRQQPGQSLTLIATANQGSEATYESGFVIDKFPISRPNLTFSTLTVSNMSPEDSSIYLCSVDSSSGNTIYFGEGSWLTVV.